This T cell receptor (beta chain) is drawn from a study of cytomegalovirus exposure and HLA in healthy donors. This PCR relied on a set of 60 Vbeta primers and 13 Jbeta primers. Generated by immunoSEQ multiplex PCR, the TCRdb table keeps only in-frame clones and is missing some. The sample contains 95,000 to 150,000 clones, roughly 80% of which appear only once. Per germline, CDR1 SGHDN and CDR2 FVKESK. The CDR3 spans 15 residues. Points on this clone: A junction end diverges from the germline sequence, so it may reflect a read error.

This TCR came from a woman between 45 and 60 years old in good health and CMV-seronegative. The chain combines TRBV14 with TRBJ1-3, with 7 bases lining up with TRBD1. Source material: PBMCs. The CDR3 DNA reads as TGTGCCAGCAGCCAAGGACAGGGCTTCGGAAGCACCATATATTTT. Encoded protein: CASSQGQGFGSTIYF.